This T cell receptor (beta chain) is from a study of cytomegalovirus exposure and HLA in healthy donors. The PCR contained 60 Vbeta and 13 Jbeta primers. TCRdb keeps only in-frame clones here, not all; method: immunoSEQ multiplex PCR. The data contain about 130,000 clones, over 70% of them singletons. J lost 4 bases, V lost 1 base, and 3 bases had no gene match. Germline V gene lookup returns CDR1 SEHNR and CDR2 FQNEAQ (reference sequence). CDR3 length: 15 amino acids. This clone turned up a few times. The receptor was derived from a woman aged 18-29 years in good health and CMV-seronegative. The sequenced sample consisted of PBMCs. The chain has TRBV7-9 and TRBJ2-5, with 10 bases aligning to TRBD1. The CDR3 nucleotides are TGTGCCAGCAGCTTAGGGACAGGGGGTAGAGAGACCCAGTACTTC. Encoded protein: CASSLGTGGRETQYF.